These 3 T cell receptor beta chains came from one sample sequenced in a study of blood T cell repertoires in COVID-19. Assay: immunoSEQ multiplex PCR; the TCRdb copy retains only in-frame clones and omits some. The table includes around 16,000 clones, roughly four fifths detected once. The specimen sequenced was peripheral blood. Receptor source: a man of 80 years or more with active or convalescent COVID-19.

The chain links TRBV15 to TRBJ1-1; TRBD1 matches 8 bases. The CDR3 is 12 residues long. J was trimmed by 5 bases and V by 8 bases; bases with no gene match: 4. CDR1 and CDR2 (germline): LNHNV, YYDKDF (reference sequence). CDR3 region: CATAGQGTEAFF. DNA of the CDR3: TGTGCCACCGCCGGACAGGGAACTGAAGCTTTCTTT.

The chain employs TRBV6-5 and TRBJ2-1; D is unresolved. Germline values: CDR1 MNHEY, CDR2 SVGAGI. The CDR3 runs to 16 residues. V lost 0 bases and J 0 bases, leaving 9 bases between the germline ends. This CDR3 is CASSYSSASSYNEQFF. CDR3 DNA sequence: TGTGCCAGCAGTTACTCGAGCGCGAGCTCCTACAATGAGCAGTTCTTC.

The chain uses TRBV11-2 and TRBJ2-7; the match to TRBD1 covers 7 bases. The germline V gene has CDR1 SGHAT and CDR2 FQNNGV. V lost 5 bases, J lost 0 bases, and 4 bases stayed unmatched. The CDR3 has 14 amino acids. The CDR3 nucleotides read TGTGCCAGCAGCGCCGGGACAGCCTCCTACGAGCAGTACTTC. Translating it yields CASSAGTASYEQYF.